This T cell receptor beta chain was captured in a study of early T cells in non-severe SARS-CoV-2 infection. MiXCR, run by TCRdb on the 5' RACE reads, gives a single entry per CDR3 protein. Of some 37,000 distinct CDR3 sequences in the sample, approximately 10% were seen once. Comments on this clonotype: Its ends do not fully match the called genes, so a read error is possible.

Looked up from germline, CDR1 is SEHNR and CDR2 is FQNEAQ (reference sequence). This CDR3 spans 8 amino acids. The chain recombines TRBV7-9 with TRBJ1-4; D might be TRBD1 (5 bases). The clonotype was recovered from an adult who was a healthcare worker with PCR-confirmed SARS-CoV-2 infection or an uninfected control (not recorded which). Input material: whole blood. In nucleotides, the CDR3 is TGTGCCAGCCCAGAAGGGGTTTTT. Protein sequence: CASPEGVF.